This T cell receptor (beta chain) was identified during a study of technical replicates of blood from a few donors. Clones were read by immunoSEQ multiplex PCR, and TCRdb kept only the in-frame ones, dropping some. Here the sample spans 60,000 to 80,000 clones, just under 90% being singletons. CDR3 length equals 16 residues. The germline V gene encodes CDR1 SGHTA and CDR2 FQGNSA. V lost 3 bases and J 0 bases, leaving 11 bases between the germline ends. The receptor was isolated from a human donor in good health. Some clones in this sample may be carry-over from other donors' samples. This chain links TRBV7-2 with TRBJ2-2; D may be TRBD2 (6 bases). The sample consisted of PBMCs. The CDR3 spells CASSFGSGSNTGELFF. For the CDR3, the DNA is TGTGCCAGCAGCTTCGGTAGCGGCTCGAACACCGGGGAGCTGTTTTTT.